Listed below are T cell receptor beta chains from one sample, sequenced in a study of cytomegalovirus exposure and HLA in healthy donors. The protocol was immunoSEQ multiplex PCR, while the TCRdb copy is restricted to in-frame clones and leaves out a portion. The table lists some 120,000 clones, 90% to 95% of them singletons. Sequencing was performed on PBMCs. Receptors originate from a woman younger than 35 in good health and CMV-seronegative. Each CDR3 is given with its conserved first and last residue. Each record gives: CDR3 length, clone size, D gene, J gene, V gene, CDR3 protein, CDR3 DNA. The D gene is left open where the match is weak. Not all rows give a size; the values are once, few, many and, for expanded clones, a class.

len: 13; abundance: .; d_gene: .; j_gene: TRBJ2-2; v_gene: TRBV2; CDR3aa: CASSPDSTGELFF; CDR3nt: TGTGCCAGCAGTCCTGACTCCACCGGGGAGCTGTTTTTT
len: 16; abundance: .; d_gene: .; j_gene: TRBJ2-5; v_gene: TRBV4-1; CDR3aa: CASSQDVQGAQETQYF; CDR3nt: TGCGCCAGCAGCCAAGATGTCCAGGGCGCGCAAGAGACCCAGTACTTC
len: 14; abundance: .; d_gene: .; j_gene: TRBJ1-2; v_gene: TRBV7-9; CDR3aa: CASSAERGNYGYTF; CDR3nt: TGTGCCAGCAGCGCGGAGAGGGGGAACTATGGCTACACCTTC
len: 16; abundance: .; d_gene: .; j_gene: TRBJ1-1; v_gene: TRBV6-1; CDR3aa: CASSDVGVWGNTEAFF; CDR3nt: TGTGCCAGCAGTGACGTGGGAGTGTGGGGTAACACTGAAGCTTTCTTT
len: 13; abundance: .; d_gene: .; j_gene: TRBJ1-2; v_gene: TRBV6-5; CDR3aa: CASSYSLFYGYTF; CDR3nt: TGTGCCAGCAGTTACAGCCTTTTCTATGGCTACACCTTC
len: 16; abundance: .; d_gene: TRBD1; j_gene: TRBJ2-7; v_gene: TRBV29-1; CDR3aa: CSVGAYRDSTSYEQYF; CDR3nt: TGCAGCGTCGGAGCTTACCGGGACAGTACTTCCTACGAGCAGTACTTC
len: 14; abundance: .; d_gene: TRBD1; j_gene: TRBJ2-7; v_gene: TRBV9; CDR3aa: CASSAPGQGYEQYF; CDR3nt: TGTGCCAGCAGCGCCCCGGGACAGGGGTACGAGCAGTACTTC
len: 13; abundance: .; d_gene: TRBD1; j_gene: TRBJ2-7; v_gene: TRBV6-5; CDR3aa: CASSSPTGTEQYF; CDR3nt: TGTGCCAGCAGTTCCCCGACAGGGACCGAGCAGTACTTC
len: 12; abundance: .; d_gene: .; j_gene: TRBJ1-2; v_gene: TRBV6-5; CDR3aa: CASSYDSYGYTF; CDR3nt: TGTGCCAGCAGTTACGACAGCTATGGCTACACCTTC
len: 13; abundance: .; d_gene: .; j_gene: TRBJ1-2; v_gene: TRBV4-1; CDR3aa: CASSHPWGLSYTF; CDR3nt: TGCGCCAGCAGCCACCCCTGGGGGCTTTCCTACACCTTC
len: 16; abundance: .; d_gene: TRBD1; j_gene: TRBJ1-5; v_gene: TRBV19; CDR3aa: CAASGTGGTSNQPQHF; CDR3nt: TGTGCCGCTTCCGGGACAGGGGGCACTAGCAATCAGCCCCAGCATTTT
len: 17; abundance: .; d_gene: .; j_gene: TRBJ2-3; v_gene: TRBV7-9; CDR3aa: CASSLDLDPSNTDTQYF; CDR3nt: TGTGCCAGCAGCTTAGATCTAGATCCTAGCAATACAGATACGCAGTATTTT
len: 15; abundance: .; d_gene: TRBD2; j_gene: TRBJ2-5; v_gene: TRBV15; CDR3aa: CATSGGGTSGKTQYF; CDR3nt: TGTGCCACCAGCGGGGGGGGGACTAGTGGAAAGACCCAGTACTTC
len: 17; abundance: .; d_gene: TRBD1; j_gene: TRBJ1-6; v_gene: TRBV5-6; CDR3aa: CASSPAGGGDWNSPLHF; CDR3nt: TGTGCCAGCAGCCCGGCGGGAGGGGGCGACTGGAATTCACCCCTCCACTTT
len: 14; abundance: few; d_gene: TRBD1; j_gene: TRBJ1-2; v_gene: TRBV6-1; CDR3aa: CASSEGGTGGSYTF; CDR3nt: TGTGCCAGCAGTGAAGGGGGGACAGGGGGGAGCTACACCTTC
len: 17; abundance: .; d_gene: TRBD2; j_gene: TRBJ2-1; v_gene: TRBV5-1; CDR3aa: CASSSLKTSGTYNEQFF; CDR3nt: TGCGCCAGCAGCTCTCTTAAGACTAGCGGGACCTACAATGAGCAGTTCTTC
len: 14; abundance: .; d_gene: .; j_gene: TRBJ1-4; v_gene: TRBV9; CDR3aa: CASSVVRDREKLFF; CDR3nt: TGTGCCAGCAGCGTCGTCCGGGATAGAGAAAAACTGTTTTTT
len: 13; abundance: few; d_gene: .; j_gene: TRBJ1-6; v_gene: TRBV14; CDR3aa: CASSLRTDSPLHF; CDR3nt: TGTGCCAGCAGCCTCAGAACCGATTCACCCCTCCACTTT
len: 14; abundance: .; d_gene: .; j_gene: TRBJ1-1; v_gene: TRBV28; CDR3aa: CASSSGAMNTEAFF; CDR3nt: TGTGCCAGCAGTTCAGGGGCAATGAACACTGAAGCTTTCTTT
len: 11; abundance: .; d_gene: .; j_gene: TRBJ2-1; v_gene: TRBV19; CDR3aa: CASSMGGEQFF; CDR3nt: TGTGCCAGTAGTATGGGAGGTGAGCAGTTCTTC
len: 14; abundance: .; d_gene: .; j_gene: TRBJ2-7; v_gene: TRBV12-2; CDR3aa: CASCLGGHSYEQYF; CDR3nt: TGTGCAAGTTGCTTAGGCGGACACTCCTACGAGCAGTACTTC
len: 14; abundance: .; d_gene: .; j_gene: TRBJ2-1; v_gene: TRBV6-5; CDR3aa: CASSFSLTYNEQFF; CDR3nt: TGTGCCAGCAGTTTCTCGTTGACTTACAATGAGCAGTTCTTC